This is a list of T cell receptor beta chains from one sample in a study of cytotoxic CD8 clonotypes in ibrutinib-treated CLL. The method was immunoSEQ multiplex PCR; TCRdb's version includes in-frame clones alone and lacks a portion of them. In the table there are about 160,000 clones, nearly 90% of which are singletons. Sequencing was performed on PBMCs, taken at disease progression, from a patient treated with ibrutinib. The receptors come from a human donor with chronic lymphocytic leukemia. CDR3s include the opening cysteine and the closing phenylalanine or tryptophan. A D gene is named only where the DNA matches it firmly. Some rows mark clone size as missing; the rest say once, few, many or name a class of expanded clone.

d_gene: .; abundance: .; j_gene: TRBJ2-3; v_gene: TRBV5-1; CDR3aa: CASSSGGFGTQYF; CDR3nt: TGCGCCAGCAGCTCGGGTGGTTTCGGTACGCAGTATTTT
d_gene: .; abundance: .; j_gene: TRBJ1-3; v_gene: TRBV30; CDR3aa: CAWSTTWGVVTGNTIYF; CDR3nt: TGTGCCTGGAGTACCACCTGGGGGGTCGTGACTGGAAACACCATATATTTT
d_gene: .; abundance: once; j_gene: TRBJ2-5; v_gene: TRBV15; CDR3aa: CATSREDGARETQYF; CDR3nt: TGTGCCACCAGCAGAGAGGACGGGGCCAGGGAGACCCAGTACTTC
d_gene: TRBD2; abundance: .; j_gene: TRBJ2-1; v_gene: TRBV5-1; CDR3aa: CASSLGTSVSNRDEQFF; CDR3nt: TGCGCCAGCAGCTTGGGGACTAGCGTCTCGAATCGGGATGAGCAGTTCTTC
d_gene: .; abundance: .; j_gene: TRBJ2-7; v_gene: TRBV19; CDR3aa: CASSIYGERTYEQYF; CDR3nt: TGTGCCAGTAGTATATATGGGGAAAGGACCTACGAGCAGTACTTC
d_gene: .; abundance: .; j_gene: TRBJ2-5; v_gene: TRBV29-1; CDR3aa: CSVERAGETQYF; CDR3nt: TGCAGCGTTGAACGGGCTGGAGAGACCCAGTACTTC
d_gene: TRBD1; abundance: .; j_gene: TRBJ2-5; v_gene: TRBV30; CDR3aa: CAWRTGAGGGETQYF; CDR3nt: TGTGCCTGGAGGACAGGGGCTGGAGGCGGAGAGACCCAGTACTTC
d_gene: .; abundance: .; j_gene: TRBJ1-1; v_gene: TRBV4-3; CDR3aa: CASSQDIVRGTEAFF; CDR3nt: TGCGCCAGCAGCCAAGATATTGTAAGGGGTACTGAAGCTTTCTTT
d_gene: TRBD1; abundance: .; j_gene: TRBJ1-2; v_gene: TRBV29-1; CDR3aa: CSVEAGQGFYGYTF; CDR3nt: TGCAGCGTTGAAGCGGGACAGGGGTTCTATGGCTACACCTTC
d_gene: TRBD2; abundance: .; j_gene: TRBJ2-1; v_gene: TRBV25-1; CDR3aa: CASSPSSGLAGHNEQFF; CDR3nt: TGTGCCAGCAGTCCAAGCTCGGGACTAGCGGGACATAATGAGCAGTTCTTC
d_gene: .; abundance: few; j_gene: TRBJ1-1; v_gene: TRBV5-6; CDR3aa: CASSSLTANTEAFF; CDR3nt: TGTGCCAGCAGCTCCCTTACAGCGAACACTGAAGCTTTCTTT
d_gene: TRBD1; abundance: .; j_gene: TRBJ1-2; v_gene: TRBV9; CDR3aa: CASSTQTGTNYGYTF; CDR3nt: TGTGCCAGCAGCACCCAGACAGGGACTAACTATGGCTACACCTTC
d_gene: .; abundance: .; j_gene: TRBJ2-7; v_gene: TRBV5-1; CDR3aa: CASSSVGGSAKEQYF; CDR3nt: TGCGCCAGCAGCTCCGTAGGTGGTTCGGCTAAGGAGCAGTACTTC
d_gene: .; abundance: few; j_gene: TRBJ2-7; v_gene: TRBV6-1; CDR3aa: CASTNASPYEQYF; CDR3nt: TGTGCCAGCACTAACGCCTCACCCTACGAGCAGTACTTC
d_gene: .; abundance: .; j_gene: TRBJ1-2; v_gene: TRBV30; CDR3aa: CAWSVHLGYGYTF; CDR3nt: TGTGCCTGGAGTGTACACTTGGGCTACGGCTACACCTTC
d_gene: .; abundance: .; j_gene: TRBJ2-3; v_gene: TRBV5-1; CDR3aa: CASSFRDVVVDTQYF; CDR3nt: TGCGCCAGCAGCTTCCGGGACGTGGTCGTGGATACGCAGTATTTT
d_gene: TRBD1; abundance: once; j_gene: TRBJ1-5; v_gene: TRBV7-8; CDR3aa: CASSPQGGSNQPQHF; CDR3nt: TGTGCCAGCAGCCCCCAGGGGGGTAGCAATCAGCCCCAGCATTTT
d_gene: TRBD2; abundance: .; j_gene: TRBJ2-1; v_gene: TRBV10-3; CDR3aa: CATLPGTSGVFGQFF; CDR3nt: TGTGCCACCTTACCCGGGACTAGCGGCGTTTTTGGGCAGTTCTTC
d_gene: TRBD1; abundance: .; j_gene: TRBJ1-2; v_gene: TRBV5-1; CDR3aa: CASSKEIQGARGYTF; CDR3nt: TGCGCCAGCAGCAAAGAGATACAGGGGGCTCGAGGCTACACCTTC
d_gene: TRBD2; abundance: .; j_gene: TRBJ2-3; v_gene: TRBV5-1; CDR3aa: CASSLADLAGGITDTQYF; CDR3nt: TGCGCCAGCAGCTTGGCCGATCTAGCGGGAGGAATCACAGATACGCAGTATTTT
d_gene: .; abundance: once; j_gene: TRBJ2-5; v_gene: TRBV9; CDR3aa: CASSVGSGGLVEQETQYF; CDR3nt: TGTGCCAGCAGCGTAGGTTCCGGGGGGCTCGTGGAGCAAGAGACCCAGTACTTC
d_gene: .; abundance: .; j_gene: TRBJ2-5; v_gene: TRBV5-1; CDR3aa: CASSPQVKRETQYF; CDR3nt: TGCGCCAGCAGCCCACAGGTTAAGAGGGAGACCCAGTACTTC
d_gene: .; abundance: .; j_gene: TRBJ1-4; v_gene: TRBV5-4; CDR3aa: CASSWADQEATNEKLFF; CDR3nt: TGTGCCAGCAGCTGGGCCGACCAAGAGGCAACTAATGAAAAACTGTTTTTT
d_gene: TRBD1; abundance: .; j_gene: TRBJ2-3; v_gene: TRBV4-1; CDR3aa: CASSQDDRGLSDTQYF; CDR3nt: TGCGCCAGCAGCCAAGATGACAGGGGGCTCTCAGATACGCAGTATTTT
d_gene: .; abundance: .; j_gene: TRBJ2-7; v_gene: TRBV11-3; CDR3aa: CASRKGREQYF; CDR3nt: TGTGCCAGCAGAAAGGGACGCGAGCAGTACTTC
d_gene: TRBD1; abundance: .; j_gene: TRBJ1-2; v_gene: TRBV19; CDR3aa: CASSFRDTGQYNYGYTF; CDR3nt: TGTGCCAGTAGTTTCAGAGATACGGGACAGTATAACTATGGCTACACCTTC
d_gene: TRBD1; abundance: .; j_gene: TRBJ2-3; v_gene: TRBV4-1; CDR3aa: CASSRRAPQGARKFNTDTQYF; CDR3nt: TGCGCCAGCAGCCGCAGAGCTCCACAGGGGGCCAGAAAATTCAACACAGATACGCAGTATTTT
d_gene: .; abundance: few; j_gene: TRBJ1-2; v_gene: TRBV30; CDR3aa: CAWMAERAEGYGYTF; CDR3nt: TGTGCCTGGATGGCCGAACGAGCAGAGGGTTATGGCTACACCTTC
d_gene: .; abundance: once; j_gene: TRBJ1-1; v_gene: TRBV6-6; CDR3aa: CASRESREDTEAFF; CDR3nt: TGTGCCAGCAGAGAGTCCCGGGAGGACACTGAAGCTTTCTTT
d_gene: .; abundance: .; j_gene: TRBJ2-7; v_gene: TRBV7-2; CDR3aa: CASSLTGANRYEQYF; CDR3nt: TGTGCCAGCAGCTTAACGGGAGCAAACCGCTACGAGCAGTACTTC
d_gene: .; abundance: .; j_gene: TRBJ2-7; v_gene: TRBV5-4; CDR3aa: CASSFAVSYEQYF; CDR3nt: TGTGCCAGCAGCTTCGCAGTCTCCTACGAGCAGTACTTC
d_gene: TRBD1; abundance: .; j_gene: TRBJ1-2; v_gene: TRBV6-5; CDR3aa: CASSYGAKGAGYGYTF; CDR3nt: TGTGCCAGCAGTTACGGCGCGAAGGGGGCCGGATATGGCTACACCTTC
d_gene: .; abundance: .; j_gene: TRBJ2-7; v_gene: TRBV6-1; CDR3aa: CASSDPRREQYF; CDR3nt: TGTGCCAGCAGTGACCCCAGACGCGAGCAGTACTTC
d_gene: .; abundance: .; j_gene: TRBJ2-2; v_gene: TRBV11-2; CDR3aa: CASSPMRGLTGELFF; CDR3nt: TGTGCCAGCAGCCCTATGAGAGGGCTCACCGGGGAGCTGTTTTTT
d_gene: .; abundance: .; j_gene: TRBJ1-3; v_gene: TRBV5-4; CDR3aa: CASSSTGNTIYF; CDR3nt: TGTGCCAGCAGCAGTACTGGAAACACCATATATTTT
d_gene: .; abundance: .; j_gene: TRBJ2-1; v_gene: TRBV7-2; CDR3aa: CATRWNSYNEQFF; CDR3nt: TGTGCCACCAGGTGGAACTCCTACAATGAGCAGTTCTTC
d_gene: .; abundance: .; j_gene: TRBJ2-3; v_gene: TRBV7-9; CDR3aa: CASSPVWGSDTQYF; CDR3nt: TGTGCCAGCAGCCCGGTTTGGGGGTCGGATACGCAGTATTTT
d_gene: .; abundance: .; j_gene: TRBJ2-5; v_gene: TRBV9; CDR3aa: CASSVGRVLGKETQYF; CDR3nt: TGTGCCAGCAGCGTAGGCAGGGTATTGGGTAAGGAGACCCAGTACTTC
d_gene: .; abundance: .; j_gene: TRBJ2-1; v_gene: TRBV29-1; CDR3aa: CSVLSGSSYNEQFF; CDR3nt: TGCAGCGTTCTTTCCGGGAGCTCCTACAATGAGCAGTTCTTC
d_gene: .; abundance: once; j_gene: TRBJ2-5; v_gene: TRBV29-1; CDR3aa: CSQGRNQETQYF; CDR3nt: TGCAGCCAGGGGAGGAACCAAGAGACCCAGTACTTC
d_gene: .; abundance: .; j_gene: TRBJ1-4; v_gene: TRBV5-1; CDR3aa: CASSFRATNEKLFF; CDR3nt: TGCGCCAGCAGCTTTAGAGCAACTAATGAAAAACTGTTTTTT
d_gene: .; abundance: .; j_gene: TRBJ1-4; v_gene: TRBV29-1; CDR3aa: CRSSVGQPEKLFF; CDR3nt: TGCAGATCGTCCGTTGGACAGCCTGAAAAACTGTTTTTT
d_gene: TRBD1; abundance: .; j_gene: TRBJ2-5; v_gene: TRBV7-8; CDR3aa: CASSFGQGGIETQYF; CDR3nt: TGTGCCAGCAGCTTTGGACAGGGAGGAATTGAGACCCAGTACTTC
d_gene: .; abundance: few; j_gene: TRBJ1-1; v_gene: TRBV6-5; CDR3aa: CASGSDIISTEAFF; CDR3nt: TGTGCCAGCGGGAGTGACATAATCTCCACTGAAGCTTTCTTT